This entry describes one T cell receptor (beta chain). An end of the junction does not agree with germline; a read error may underlie this. Mouse names are used for the genes. The DNA ends 4 residues before the CDR3 does, and the rest of the CDR3 is filled in from the germline J gene. Sequencing templates came from extracted RNA that was reverse transcribed into cDNA. Data came from immunoSEQ multiplex PCR; TCRdb stores just in-frame clones and leaves some out. The data list about 110,000 clones, none observed once; around 20% falls to the top ten. This specimen comes from a study of CD8+ T cells in alopecia areata. CDR1 is NNHDY, CDR2 SYVADS, per germline. The CDR3 contains 15 residues.

The sequenced sample was lesional skin. This clonotype was obtained from a C3H/HeJ mouse with alopecia areata. The mouse strain carries the MHC haplotype H2-k. The chain joins TRBV13-3 to TRBJ2-1; the D gene is possibly TRBD1 (5 bases). The CDR3 is CAGSDTGENYAEQFF. Incomplete CDR3 DNA: TGTGCCGGCAGTGATACAGGAGAGAACTATGCT.